This T cell receptor beta chain was sequenced during a study of CD8 T cells in ankylosing spondylitis. Germline V lookup: CDR1 SGHRS, CDR2 YFSETQ. The CDR3 contains 14 residues. With 4 bases removed from V and 2 bases from J, the gap between germline ends came to 11 bases. This clonotype has a count of ten or more. In TCRdb, the 5' RACE reads were re-called with MiXCR into one record per CDR3 protein. Among about 240,000 distinct CDR3 sequences listed, 8% to 9.5% were seen once. The sequenced sample was blood, either unsorted or a sorted T cell fraction (not recorded which). This receptor was taken from a male donor with ankylosing spondylitis or in good health (not recorded which). The chain recombines TRBV5-1 with TRBJ2-3, with TRBD1 as a possible D gene (5 bases). The DNA of the CDR3 is TGCGCCAGCAGCACCCGGACACACACAGATACGCAGTATTTT. Its protein product is CASSTRTHTDTQYF.